The 15 T cell receptor beta chains in this list originate from one sample, sequenced in a study of blood T cells in healthy people across ages. A J-beta primer mix and a sample-barcoded 5' primer were used in a second PCR of roughly 6 to 12 cycles. TCRdb re-analysed the 5' RACE reads in MiXCR, keeping a single row per CDR3 protein. Seen here are 1.5 million to 2 million distinct CDR3 sequences, about 39% observed once, and the top ten hold around 23%. The sample consisted of blood. The receptors here all came from a human donor in good health.

This chain uses TRBV5-6 with TRBJ2-3; perhaps TRBD1 as D (6 bases). The V and J ends lost 4 bases and 6 bases respectively, with 18 bases between them. From germline, CDR1 is SGHDT and CDR2 YYEEEE. This CDR3 is 15 amino acids long. The CDR3 spells CASSPRLQGRDTQYF. In DNA, the CDR3 is TGTGCCAGCAGCCCCAGACTACAGGGAAGGGATACGCAGTATTTT.

The V and J genes are TRBV6-2 or TRBV6-3 and TRBJ1-1; 11 bases fit TRBD1. V was pared by 6 bases and J by 3 bases, with 6 bases of the junction left unmatched. Germline assignment: CDR1 MNHEY and CDR2 SVGEGT. The CDR3 loop spans 15 amino acids. CDR3: CASRHPGQGDTEAFF. The CDR3, as DNA: TGTGCCAGCAGACACCCGGGACAGGGGGACACTGAAGCTTTCTTT.

V and J are TRBV6-1 and TRBJ2-4; the D is unclear. Germline V gene sequence: CDR1 MNHNS, CDR2 SASEGT. The CDR3 spans 15 residues. Trimming cost V 5 bases and J 1 base, with 12 bases left between them. The CDR3: CASSPSRVAKNIQYF. The CDR3 nucleotides read TGTGCCAGCAGTCCCTCTCGGGTTGCCAAAAACATTCAGTACTTC.

This clonotype was counted between two and nine times. The V gene is TRBV27, the J gene TRBJ2-7, with a weak D call TRBD2 (6 bases). Trimming stripped 6 bases from V and 0 bases from J, with 12 bases between. Germline V gene sequence: CDR1 MNHEY, CDR2 SMNVEV (reference sequence). There are 14 residues in the CDR3. The CDR3 is CASRGGVNSYEQYF. In DNA, the CDR3 is TGTGCCAGCAGGGGGGGAGTAAACTCCTACGAGCAGTACTTC.

This chain links TRBV2 with TRBJ2-6, with 11 positions matching TRBD2. The CDR3 sequence is 17 residues long. Germline V gene sequence: CDR1 SNHLY, CDR2 FYNNEI. V shed 4 bases, J shed 0 bases, and the junction held 2 bases outside the gene matches. The CDR3 region has the DNA TGTGCCAGCAGTGGACTAGCGGGGACCTCTGGGGCCAACGTCCTGACTTTC. Translated: CASSGLAGTSGANVLTF.

The J gene is TRBJ1-1, the V gene TRBV6-5; 7 bases are a match to TRBD1. The germline V gene has CDR1 MNHEY and CDR2 SVGAGI. This CDR3 has 13 residues. V was clipped by 10 bases and J by 1 base; unmatched bases: 6. The CDR3 nucleotides read TGTGCCAACAGGGGACAGCCGAACACTGAAGCTTTCTTT. The encoded protein is CANRGQPNTEAFF.

In this sample, this clonotype turned up a few times. The chain has TRBV20-1 and TRBJ2-5; D might be TRBD1 or TRBD2, each matching 5 bases. The ends were cut back, 2 bases at V and 5 bases at J, with 15 bases in the middle. The CDR3 covers 14 residues. The germline gives CDR1 DFQATT, CDR2 SNEGSKA (reference sequence). The CDR3 here is CSARIQGWRETQYF. CDR3 DNA sequence: TGCAGTGCTAGAATCCAGGGATGGAGGGAGACCCAGTACTTC.

This clonotype was picked up a small number of times. J is TRBJ2-1 and V is TRBV6-5, with D possibly TRBD1 on 5 matching bases. The CDR3 spans 15 residues. Looked up from germline, CDR1 is MNHEY and CDR2 is SVGAGI. V was clipped by 5 bases and J by 7 bases, with 18 bases between them. In DNA, the CDR3 is TGTGCCAGCAGTCGCAGCTCACTCAGGGAAAATGAGCAGTTCTTC. Translation gives CASSRSSLRENEQFF.

V gene TRBV3-1 combines with J gene TRBJ1-6; possible D gene TRBD1, 5 bases. V lost 0 bases to trimming and J lost 10 bases, with 10 bases between them. The length of the CDR3 is 14 residues. The germline V gene encodes CDR1 LGHDT and CDR2 YNNKEL (reference sequence). The CDR3 DNA sequence: TGTGCCAGCAGCCAAGATCAGGGCCACTCACCCCTCCACTTT. Encoded protein: CASSQDQGHSPLHF.

The rearrangement uses TRBV5-5 and TRBJ2-7, with D perhaps matching TRBD1 (5 bases). The germline V gene has CDR1 SGHKS and CDR2 YYEKEE (reference sequence). V was cut by 1 base and J by 0 bases, with 17 bases left in between. The CDR3 spans 17 residues. The CDR3 DNA reads as TGTGCCAGCAGCTTGTTCCCCCGACAGTTGTTCTCCTACGAGCAGTACTTC. Residues: CASSLFPRQLFSYEQYF.

This clonotype was seen a few times. The rearrangement links TRBV29-1 to TRBJ2-7; tentative D call: TRBD2 (6 bases). V was shortened by 4 bases and J by 4 bases, with 17 bases between the two germline ends. Germline V CDR1 and CDR2: SQVTM, ANQGSEA. This CDR3 is built from 14 residues. The CDR3, as DNA: TGCAGCGTTGTGGTCGGGGGACGAATTTACGAGCAGTACTTC. Its protein is CSVVVGGRIYEQYF.

This clonotype came up a few times. The V call is TRBV27, the J call TRBJ1-1, with D possibly being TRBD1 (6 bases). CDR3 size: 16 residues. Germline values: CDR1 MNHEY, CDR2 SMNVEV (reference sequence). V lost 5 bases to trimming and J lost 3 bases, with 19 bases between them. CDR3 sequence: CASSPSTGDVHTEAFF. The CDR3 DNA reads TGTGCCAGCAGTCCCTCGACAGGAGACGTCCACACTGAAGCTTTCTTT.

The chain joins TRBV11-2 to TRBJ2-4; D may match TRBD1 or TRBD2 (6 bases each). The CDR3 loop spans 14 amino acids. The germline V and J ends were trimmed by 1 base and 13 bases, with 17 bases remaining between them. Germline CDR1 reads SGHAT; CDR2 reads FQNNGV. The DNA of the CDR3 is TGTGCCAGCAGCTTAGTGGGGGGCTGGGATACGCAGTACTTC. It encodes CASSLVGGWDTQYF.

V is TRBV7-9 and J is TRBJ1-2; TRBD1 matches at 7 bases. CDR3 length equals 13 residues. V lost 9 bases, J lost 4 bases, and 8 bases stayed unmatched. The germline gives CDR1 SEHNR, CDR2 FQNEAQ (reference sequence). The CDR3 sequence is CASADRVSYGYTF. CDR3 in DNA: TGTGCCAGTGCCGACAGGGTCTCCTATGGCTACACCTTC.

This clonotype was recorded a few times. This rearrangement joins TRBV6-2 or TRBV6-3 to TRBJ2-7, with D possibly being TRBD2 (5 bases). Trimming took off 6 bases at V and 0 bases at J, with 18 bases between the two ends. The CDR3 is made up of 16 amino acids. Germline lookup yields CDR1 MNHEY and CDR2 SVGEGT. CDR3 nucleotide sequence: TGTGCCAGCAGCTTACTCCGGACTCTCAGCTCCTACGAGCAGTACTTC. Its translation: CASSLLRTLSSYEQYF.